These 21 T cell receptor beta chains originate from one sample sequenced in a study of blood T cell repertoires in COVID-19. The assay was immunoSEQ multiplex PCR, and TCRdb's table has in-frame clones only and misses some. The sample records about 94,000 clones, about 80% being singletons. The sequenced sample was peripheral blood. The receptors originated from a human donor in a cohort sampled during active COVID-19.

CDR3 nucleotides: TGTGCCAGCCTGAGGACGGGGGAGGGGAATCAGCCCCAGCATTTT. It translates to CASLRTGEGNQPQHF. The chain has TRBV28 and TRBJ1-5; TRBD1 might be the D (5 bases). In germline, CDR1 is MDHEN, CDR2 SYDVKM. V was clipped by 8 bases and J by 4 bases, with 18 bases between them. The CDR3 runs 15 residues. Filled out from reference TRBV28 and TRBJ1-5, the complete variable domain reads DVKVTQSSRYLVKRTGEKVFLECVQDMDHENMFWYRQDPGLGLRLIYFSYDVKMKEKGDIPEGYSVSREKKERFSLILESASTNQTSMYLCASLRTGEGNQPQHFGDGTRLSIL.

The chain is built from TRBV21-1 and TRBJ1-3; TRBD1 was called by the table and not checked on the DNA. TRBV21-1 is recorded as a pseudogene. The CDR3 totals 18 residues. CDR3 protein: CASSTGRDRIAPSNTIYF. DNA for the CDR3: TGTGCCAGCAGCACGGGACGGGACAGAATAGCCCCCAGCAACACCATATATTTT.

The sample holds a few counts of this clone. The chain recombines TRBV12-3 or TRBV12-4 with TRBJ2-7; D possibly corresponds to TRBD2 (5 bases). The CDR3 spans 11 residues. V was clipped by 4 bases and J by 9 bases, with 10 bases between them. The CDR3 here is CASSSAAWQYF. CDR3 DNA sequence: TGTGCCAGCAGTTCAGCGGCATGGCAGTACTTC.

The chain carries TRBV19 and TRBJ2-1; tentative D call: TRBD2 (6 bases). The length of the CDR3 is 15 residues. Trimming took off 0 bases at V and 6 bases at J, with 12 bases between the two ends. The V gene's germline CDR1 is LNHDA and CDR2 SQIVND (reference sequence). In DNA form, the CDR3 reads TGTGCCAGTAGTATAGATCGGGTTAGCGGCAATGAGCAGTTCTTC. This codes for CASSIDRVSGNEQFF. The variable domain in full, completed from reference TRBV19 and TRBJ2-1, reads DGGITQSPKYLFRKEGQNVTLSCEQNLNHDAMYWYRQDPGQGLRLIYYSQIVNDFQKGDIAEGYSVSREKKESFPLTVTSAQKNPTAFYLCASSIDRVSGNEQFFGPGTRLTVL.

V is TRBV4-1 and J is TRBJ2-7; perhaps TRBD2 as D (5 bases). CDR3 size: 12 residues. Germline values: CDR1 MGHRA, CDR2 YSYEKL. The germline V and J ends were trimmed by 1 base and 5 bases, with 6 bases remaining between them. DNA for the CDR3: TGCGCCAGCAGCCAAGTCGGGAACGAGCAGTACTTC. Its protein is CASSQVGNEQYF.

The chain is built from TRBV18 and TRBJ1-4, with D possibly matching TRBD1 (6 bases). Germline CDR1 and CDR2: KGHSH and LQKENI. The length of the CDR3 is 14 residues. V lost 4 bases and J 7 bases, leaving 13 bases between the germline ends. This CDR3 is CASSLTGKGEKLFF. CDR3 DNA: TGTGCCAGCTCACTCACAGGGAAGGGTGAAAAACTGTTTTTT.

This chain joins TRBV27 and TRBJ2-2, with D perhaps matching TRBD1 (6 bases). Germline assignment: CDR1 MNHEY and CDR2 SMNVEV (reference sequence). This CDR3 spans 13 amino acids. V was cut by 4 bases and J by 6 bases, with 9 bases left in between. The CDR3 here is CASSYTGPGELFF. The CDR3 region has the DNA TGTGCCAGCAGTTATACAGGGCCCGGGGAGCTGTTTTTT.

The chain's CDR3 is CATRVFRGGAFEQYF. The CDR3 coding sequence is TGTGCCACCCGGGTCTTTCGCGGGGGGGCATTCGAGCAGTACTTC. The chain carries TRBV2 and TRBJ2-7; 9 bases fit TRBD2. CDR3 length: 15 amino acids. The V and J ends lost 10 bases and 6 bases, in that order; junction bases with no gene match: 16. The germline V gene encodes CDR1 SNHLY and CDR2 FYNNEI.

The chain has TRBV7-6 and TRBJ2-7, with TRBD2 matching over 12 bases. The CDR3 consists of 17 residues. V lost 0 bases and J lost 7; bases outside the gene matches: 10. The germline CDR1 and CDR2 sequences are SGHVS and FNYEAQ. The DNA for the CDR3 is TGTGCCAGCAGCTTAGCATCTAGCGGGAGGGCCCTAGAGGAGCAGTACTTC. This gives the protein CASSLASSGRALEEQYF.

V is TRBV18 and J is TRBJ2-7, with 10 bases lining up with TRBD1. The germline V gene has CDR1 KGHSH and CDR2 LQKENI. CDR3 size: 14 residues. Losses at the gene ends were 6 bases for V and 6 bases for J; bases not matched to a gene: 8. The CDR3 reads CASSPGTGEAEQYF. Here the CDR3 DNA reads TGTGCCAGCTCTCCCGGGACAGGGGAAGCCGAGCAGTACTTC. The variable domain in full, with the rest retrieved from reference TRBV18 and TRBJ2-7, is NAGVMQNPRHLVRRRGQEARLRCSPMKGHSHVYWYRQLPEEGLKFMVYLQKENIIDESGMPKERFSAEFPKEGPSILRIQQVVRGDSAAYFCASSPGTGEAEQYFGPGTRLTVT.

V usage is TRBV28 and J usage is TRBJ1-5; no reliable D call. CDR1 is MDHEN, CDR2 SYDVKM, per germline. Trimming stripped 2 bases from V and 4 bases from J, with 12 bases between. The CDR3 loop spans 15 amino acids. DNA for the CDR3: TGTGCCAGCAGTTTACGGCAATGGCGGAATCAGCCCCAGCATTTT. Translated: CASSLRQWRNQPQHF.

The rearrangement links TRBV2 to TRBJ1-2, with 7 bases identical to TRBD1. The junction had 3 bases not matched to a gene; V was cut back by 7 bases and J by 4 bases. The germline V gene encodes CDR1 SNHLY and CDR2 FYNNEI. CDR3 length equals 12 residues. CDR3 sequence reads: CASKNRGYGYTF. CDR3 coding DNA: TGTGCCAGCAAAAACAGGGGCTATGGCTACACCTTC.

Note on this clone: Its ends do not fully match the called genes, so a read error is possible. J is TRBJ2-7 and V is TRBV18; 7 bases align to TRBD1. The germline CDR1 and CDR2 sequences are KGHSH and LQKENI. This CDR3 has 16 amino acids. The CDR3 bases are TGTGCCAGCTCACCACCCCTGCGGACAGGCTCCCACGAGCAGTACTTC. Translation: CASSPPLRTGSHEQYF.

This chain connects TRBV5-1 to TRBJ2-1, with 7 bases fitting TRBD2. V was pared by 4 bases and J by 6 bases, with 4 bases of the junction left unmatched. Germline CDR1 SGHRS, CDR2 YFSETQ. This CDR3 region has 13 residues. The CDR3 nucleotides read TGCGCCAGCAGCCCCGGGGGGTCCAATGAGCAGTTCTTC. Protein: CASSPGGSNEQFF.

The chain carries TRBV12-2 and TRBJ1-6; TRBD1, as called in the table, went unchecked against the DNA. TRBV12-2 is a known pseudogene. CDR3 size: 15 residues. In DNA, the CDR3 is TGTGCAAGTCGCTTTTGGGACAGGGGAAGATCACCCCTCCACTTT. Its translation is CASRFWDRGRSPLHF.

The chain has TRBV7-8 and TRBJ1-1; 9 bases align to TRBD1. The CDR3 length is 13 residues. The V gene's germline CDR1 is SGHVS and CDR2 FQNEAQ. The junction had 7 bases not matched to a gene; V was cut back by 3 bases and J by 11 bases. The CDR3: CASSLGQGFEAFF. CDR3 bases: TGTGCCAGCAGCTTGGGACAGGGATTTGAGGCTTTCTTT.

This clone was counted only a few times. Other DNA sequences in the same sample also yield this CDR3. This rearrangement joins TRBV12-3 or TRBV12-4 to TRBJ1-1, with a possible D match to TRBD1 (5 bases). CDR3 length: 12 amino acids. V lost 3 bases to trimming and J lost 7 bases, with 9 bases between them. Written as DNA, the CDR3 is TGTGCCAGCAGTTTTGGGGGAGGTGAAGCTTTCTTT. Translating it yields CASSFGGGEAFF.

The V and J genes are TRBV20-1 and TRBJ1-4; D remains unclear. V dropped 3 bases and J dropped 8 bases, with 13 bases sitting between them. The CDR3 runs 13 residues. The germline V gene encodes CDR1 DFQATT and CDR2 SNEGSKA (reference sequence). The CDR3 loop reads CSASFGPGEKLFF. The CDR3 nucleotides read TGCAGTGCTAGTTTTGGGCCAGGCGAAAAACTGTTTTTT.

The V call is TRBV5-4, the J call TRBJ2-4; TRBD2 aligns across 10 bases. The CDR3 totals 17 residues. Germline trimming cut 7 bases from V and 7 bases from J; bases unmatched to any gene: 17. Germline V gene lookup returns CDR1 SGHNT and CDR2 YYREEE (reference sequence). CDR3 in amino acids: CASLFTATSGSTNIQYF. The CDR3, as DNA: TGTGCCAGCCTTTTCACCGCGACTAGCGGGTCTACGAACATTCAGTACTTC.

This chain's CDR3 is CASRLSGGLNNEQFF. CDR3 bases: TGTGCCAGCAGGTTAAGTGGTGGCTTAAACAATGAGCAGTTCTTC. The V gene is TRBV11-2, the J gene TRBJ2-1; no definite D call. This CDR3 is built from 15 residues. Trimming removed 6 bases from V and 5 bases from J, with 17 bases in between. The germline CDR1 and CDR2 sequences are SGHAT and FQNNGV.

The rearrangement joins TRBV28 to TRBJ1-4; the match to TRBD1 covers 7 bases. Looked up from germline, CDR1 is MDHEN and CDR2 is SYDVKM. The J segment lost 8 bases and the V segment lost 2 bases, leaving 8 bases of the junction unmatched. The CDR3 contains 15 residues. DNA of the CDR3: TGTGCCAGCAGTTTACCGACAGGGAGAATGGAAAAACTGTTTTTT. This codes for CASSLPTGRMEKLFF.